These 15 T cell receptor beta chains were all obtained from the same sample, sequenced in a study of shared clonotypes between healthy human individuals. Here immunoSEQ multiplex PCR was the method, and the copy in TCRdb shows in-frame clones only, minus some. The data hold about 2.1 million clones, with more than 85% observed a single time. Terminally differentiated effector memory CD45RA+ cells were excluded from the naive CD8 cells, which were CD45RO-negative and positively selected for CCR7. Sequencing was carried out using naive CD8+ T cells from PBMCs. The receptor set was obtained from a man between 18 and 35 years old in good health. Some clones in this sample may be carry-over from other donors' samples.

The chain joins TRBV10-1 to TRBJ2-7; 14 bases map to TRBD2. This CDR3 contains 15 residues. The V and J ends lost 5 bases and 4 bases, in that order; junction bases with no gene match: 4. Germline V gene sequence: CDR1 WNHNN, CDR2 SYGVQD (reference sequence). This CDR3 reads CASSTGTSGSYEQYF. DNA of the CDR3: TGCGCCAGCAGTACTGGGACTAGCGGGAGTTACGAGCAGTACTTC.

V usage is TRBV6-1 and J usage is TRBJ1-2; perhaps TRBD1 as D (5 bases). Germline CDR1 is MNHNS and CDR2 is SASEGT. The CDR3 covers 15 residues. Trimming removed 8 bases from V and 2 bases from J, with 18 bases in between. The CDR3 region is CASLGVLRDNYGYTF. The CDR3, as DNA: TGTGCCAGCCTTGGGGTACTCAGGGACAACTATGGCTACACCTTC.

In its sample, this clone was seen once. This chain's CDR3 is CASSPTGGHSYEQYF. CDR3 bases: TGTGCCAGCAGCCCGACAGGAGGACACTCCTACGAGCAGTACTTC. V gene TRBV9 combines with J gene TRBJ2-7; D might be TRBD1 (6 bases). This CDR3 comprises 15 residues. V was shortened by 4 bases and J by 0 bases, with 14 bases between the two germline ends. Germline CDR1 reads SGDLS; CDR2 reads YYNGEE. Together with reference TRBV9 and TRBJ2-7, the CDR3 gives the full variable domain: DSGVTQTPKHLITATGQRVTLRCSPRSGDLSVYWYQQSLDQGLQFLIQYYNGEERAKGNILERFSAQQFPDLHSELNLSSLELGDSALYFCASSPTGGHSYEQYFGPGTRLTVT.

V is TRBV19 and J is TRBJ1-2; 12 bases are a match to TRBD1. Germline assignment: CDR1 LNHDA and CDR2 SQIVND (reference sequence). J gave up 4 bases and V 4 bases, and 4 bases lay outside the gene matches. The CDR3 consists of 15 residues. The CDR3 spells CASSTGTGGRYGYTF. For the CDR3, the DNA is TGTGCCAGTAGTACCGGGACAGGGGGCCGCTATGGCTACACCTTC.

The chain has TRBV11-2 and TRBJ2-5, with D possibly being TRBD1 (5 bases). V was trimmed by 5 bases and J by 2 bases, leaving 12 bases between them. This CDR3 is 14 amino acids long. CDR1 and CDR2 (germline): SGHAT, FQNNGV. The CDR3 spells CASSLMQGQETQYF. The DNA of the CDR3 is TGTGCCAGCAGCCTTATGCAGGGACAAGAGACCCAGTACTTC.

The CDR3 DNA follows: TGTGCCAGCAGTTATGGCGGGAGTGAGTACAATGAGCAGTTCTTC. Its protein is CASSYGGSEYNEQFF. This chain uses TRBV6-5 with TRBJ2-1; 7 bases fit TRBD2. Germline-derived CDR1 and CDR2 are MNHEY and SVGAGI. This CDR3 region has 15 residues. V trimming: 3 bases; J trimming: 4 bases; junction bases outside the gene matches: 6.

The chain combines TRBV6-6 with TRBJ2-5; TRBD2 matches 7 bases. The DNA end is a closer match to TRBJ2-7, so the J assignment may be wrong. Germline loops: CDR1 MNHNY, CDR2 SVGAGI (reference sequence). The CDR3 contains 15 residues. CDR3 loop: CASSQIRDYSYEQYF. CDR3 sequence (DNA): TGTGCCAGCAGCCAAATACGGGACTACTCCTACGAGCAGTACTTC.

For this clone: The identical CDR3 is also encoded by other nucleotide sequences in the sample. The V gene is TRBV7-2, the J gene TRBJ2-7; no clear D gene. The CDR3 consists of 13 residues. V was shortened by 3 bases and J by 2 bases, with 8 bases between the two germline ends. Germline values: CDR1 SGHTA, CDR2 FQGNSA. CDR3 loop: CASSFGLPYEQYF. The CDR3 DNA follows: TGTGCCAGCAGCTTTGGGCTACCCTACGAGCAGTACTTC.

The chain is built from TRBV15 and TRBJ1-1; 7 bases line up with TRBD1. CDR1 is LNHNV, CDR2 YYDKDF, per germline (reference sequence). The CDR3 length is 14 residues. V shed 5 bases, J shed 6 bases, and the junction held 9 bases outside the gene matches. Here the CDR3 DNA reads TGTGCCACCAGCGGTAAGACAGGGTACGCTGAAGCTTTCTTT. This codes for CATSGKTGYAEAFF.

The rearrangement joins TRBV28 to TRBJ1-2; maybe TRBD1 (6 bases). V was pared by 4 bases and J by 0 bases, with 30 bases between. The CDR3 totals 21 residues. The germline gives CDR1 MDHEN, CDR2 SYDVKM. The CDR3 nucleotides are TGTGCCAGCAGTTCCGAAACAGAGATAGACAGGACATCTGAAGCTAACTATGGCTACACCTTC. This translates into CASSSETEIDRTSEANYGYTF.

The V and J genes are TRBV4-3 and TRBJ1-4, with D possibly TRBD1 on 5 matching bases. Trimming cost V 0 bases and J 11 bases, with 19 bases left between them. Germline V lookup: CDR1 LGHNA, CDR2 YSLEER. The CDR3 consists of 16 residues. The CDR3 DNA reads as TGCGCCAGCAGCCAAGAGCAAGAATGGGGCCTCCAGAAACTGTTTTTT. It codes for CASSQEQEWGLQKLFF.

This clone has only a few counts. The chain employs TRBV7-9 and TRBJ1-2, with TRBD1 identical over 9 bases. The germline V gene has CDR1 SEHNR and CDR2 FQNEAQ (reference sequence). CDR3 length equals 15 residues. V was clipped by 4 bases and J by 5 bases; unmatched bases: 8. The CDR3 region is CASSWGQGAGYGYTF. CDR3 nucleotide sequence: TGTGCCAGCAGCTGGGGACAGGGCGCAGGGTATGGCTACACCTTC. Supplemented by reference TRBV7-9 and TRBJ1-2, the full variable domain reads DTGVSQNPRHKITKRGQNVTFRCDPISEHNRLYWYRQTLGQGPEFLTYFQNEAQLEKSRLLSDRFSAERPKGSFSTLEIQRTEQGDSAMYLCASSWGQGAGYGYTFGSGTRLTVV.

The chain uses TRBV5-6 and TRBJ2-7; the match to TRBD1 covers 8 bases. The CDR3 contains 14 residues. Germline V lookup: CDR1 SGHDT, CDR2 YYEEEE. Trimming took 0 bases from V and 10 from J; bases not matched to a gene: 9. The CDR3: CASSLGTGNGRQYF. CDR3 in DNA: TGTGCCAGCAGCTTGGGGACAGGGAACGGGCGTCAGTACTTC.

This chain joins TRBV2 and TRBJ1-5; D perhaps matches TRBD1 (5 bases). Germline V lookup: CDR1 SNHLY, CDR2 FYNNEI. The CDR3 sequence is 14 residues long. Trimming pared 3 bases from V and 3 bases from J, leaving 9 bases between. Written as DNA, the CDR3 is TGTGCCAGCAGTGAGGGGGAGATCAATCAGCCCCAGCATTTT. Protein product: CASSEGEINQPQHF.

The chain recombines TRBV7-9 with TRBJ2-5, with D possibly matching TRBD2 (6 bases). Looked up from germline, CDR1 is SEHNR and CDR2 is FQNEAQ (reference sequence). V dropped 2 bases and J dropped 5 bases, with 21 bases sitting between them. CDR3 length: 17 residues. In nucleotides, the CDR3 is TGTGCCAGCAGCTTAAGAGTAGCGGCGGGAAGCTGGGAGACCCAGTACTTC. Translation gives CASSLRVAAGSWETQYF.